The 27 T cell receptor beta chains below come from one sample, sequenced in a study of OX40 agonist ivuxolimab in advanced cancers. TCRdb's table, derived via immunoSEQ multiplex PCR, lists solely in-frame clones and lacks some. The table lists tens of thousands of clones, over 80% of them singletons. The sequencing here drew on CD4+ or CD8+ T cells sorted from blood, taken in a trial of the OX40 agonist ivuxolimab. The receptor source for this set is an adult with an advanced solid tumor such as melanoma, head and neck, liver or kidney cancer.

The rearrangement links TRBV19 to TRBJ1-3, with no clear D. V was cut by 3 bases and J by 0 bases, with 6 bases left in between. This CDR3 spans 14 amino acids. CDR1 is LNHDA and CDR2 is SQIVND in the germline V gene (reference sequence). The DNA of the CDR3 is TGTGCCAGTAGTATGGGTGCCTCTGGAAACACCATATATTTT. Translating gives CASSMGASGNTIYF.

The count of this clone is one. The rearrangement uses TRBV6-5 and TRBJ1-1; 9 positions match TRBD1. Trimming cost V 8 bases and J 7 bases; bases outside gene matches: 14. Looked up from germline, CDR1 is MNHEY and CDR2 is SVGAGI. This CDR3 comprises 15 residues. The CDR3 loop is CASCPYTGGEGEAFF. In DNA form, the CDR3 reads TGTGCCAGCTGCCCTTACACAGGGGGCGAGGGTGAAGCTTTCTTT.

The chain uses TRBV28 and TRBJ2-7, with 11 positions matching TRBD2. CDR1 MDHEN and CDR2 SYDVKM come from the germline V gene. With 3 bases clipped from V and 2 bases from J, the junction kept 6 bases outside the gene matches. The CDR3 loop spans 16 amino acids. Here the CDR3 reads CASSLASGGRPYEQYV. In DNA, the CDR3 is TGTGCCAGCAGTTTGGCTAGCGGGGGGCGGCCCTACGAGCAGTACGTC.

This chain connects TRBV7-8 to TRBJ1-1; no definite D call. Germline CDR1 reads SGHVS; CDR2 reads FQNEAQ. V was cut by 5 bases and J by 5 bases, with 6 bases left in between. CDR3 length: 11 amino acids. DNA of the CDR3: TGTGCCAGCAGCCGGGGTACTGAAGCTTTCTTT. Encoded protein: CASSRGTEAFF.

The CDR3 loop reads CASSLFGQPQHF. The CDR3 DNA sequence: TGTGCCAGCAGTTTATTCGGTCAGCCCCAGCATTTT. The chain carries TRBV28 and TRBJ1-5; D is unclear. Germline CDR1 is MDHEN and CDR2 is SYDVKM. This CDR3 has 12 amino acids. Trimming removed 1 base from V and 6 bases from J, with 4 bases in between.

The genes are TRBV29-1 and TRBJ2-1, with D maybe TRBD1 (6 bases). Germline CDR1 and CDR2: SQVTM and ANQGSEA. The CDR3 totals 16 residues. V was pared by 2 bases and J by 0 bases, with 14 bases between. CDR3 residues: CSVETGQGSSYNEQFF. As DNA, the CDR3 is TGCAGCGTTGAAACTGGGCAGGGGAGCTCCTACAATGAGCAGTTCTTC.

V and J are TRBV2 and TRBJ2-7, with D possibly TRBD1 on 5 matching bases. Germline lookup yields CDR1 SNHLY and CDR2 FYNNEI. This CDR3 has 12 amino acids. The V gene lost 6 bases and the J gene lost 4 bases, with 10 bases spanning the gap. CDR3 amino acids: CASSTQGYEQYF. The CDR3, as DNA: TGTGCCAGCAGCACCCAGGGATACGAGCAGTACTTC.

J is TRBJ2-1 and V is TRBV6-1; D ambiguous. CDR3 length: 12 residues. CDR1 MNHNS and CDR2 SASEGT come from the germline V gene. Trimming removed 2 bases from V and 9 bases from J, with 8 bases in between. The CDR3 sequence: CASSEFEIEQFF. The CDR3 region has the DNA TGTGCCAGCAGTGAATTTGAGATTGAGCAGTTCTTC.

This clone was found once. CDR3 coding DNA: TGTGCCAGCAGTTTTGGAGGGTATATCCCCACCTACGAGCAGTACTTC. The encoded protein is CASSFGGYIPTYEQYF. This sequence joins TRBV28 and TRBJ2-7, with a tentative D call TRBD2 (6 bases). Germline assignment: CDR1 MDHEN and CDR2 SYDVKM. With 3 bases removed from V and 2 bases from J, the gap between germline ends came to 17 bases. This CDR3 contains 16 residues.

V gene TRBV4-1 combines with J gene TRBJ2-7; D not resolved. V dropped 0 bases and J dropped 0 bases, with 6 bases sitting between them. Germline lookup yields CDR1 MGHRA and CDR2 YSYEKL. This CDR3 region has 14 residues. The CDR3 DNA follows: TGCGCCAGCAGCCAAGACGCCAACTCCTACGAGCAGTACTTC. The encoded protein is CASSQDANSYEQYF.

J is TRBJ2-7 and V is TRBV28; 7 bases align to TRBD1. The germline V gene has CDR1 MDHEN and CDR2 SYDVKM. The junction had 9 bases not matched to a gene; V was cut back by 6 bases and J by 1 base. CDR3 length equals 15 residues. Here the CDR3 DNA reads TGTGCCAGCAGAAAAGGACAGGACCGTTCCTACGAGCAGTACGTC. Translated, it gives CASRKGQDRSYEQYV.

The rearrangement uses TRBV14 and TRBJ2-5; D gene uncertain. V lost 3 bases and J lost 2, with 10 bases in between. CDR3 length equals 14 residues. Looked up from germline, CDR1 is SGHDN and CDR2 is FVKESK. CDR3 coding DNA: TGTGCCAGCAGCCAGCGTAGGATTCAAGAGACCCAGTACTTC. Amino acid sequence: CASSQRRIQETQYF.

The gene calls are TRBV7-9 and TRBJ1-2; weak D call: TRBD1 (5 bases). Germline-derived CDR1 and CDR2 are SEHNR and FQNEAQ (reference sequence). This CDR3 is built from 16 residues. Trimming pared 5 bases from V and 8 bases from J, leaving 24 bases between. The CDR3 loop is CASSPTRLGGGGGYTF. The CDR3, as DNA: TGTGCCAGCAGCCCGACCCGCTTGGGGGGAGGAGGAGGCTACACCTTC.

The sample holds one count of this clone. This chain uses TRBV7-2 with TRBJ1-2, with 10 bases identical to TRBD1. The CDR3 contains 17 residues. J lost 5 bases, V lost 5 bases, and 14 bases had no gene match. Per the germline V gene, CDR1 is SGHTA and CDR2 is FQGNSA. In nucleotides, the CDR3 is TGTGCCAGCAGCCAGGGGGGACAGGGGAGCTTTAGGTATGGCTACACCTTC. Amino acid sequence: CASSQGGQGSFRYGYTF.

The chain joins TRBV5-4 to TRBJ2-2, with 9 positions matching TRBD1. The CDR3 is made up of 17 amino acids. Germline V CDR1 and CDR2: SGHNT, YYREEE (reference sequence). J lost 0 bases, V lost 4 bases, and 7 bases had no gene match. The CDR3 DNA reads TGTGCCAGCAGCCCTGACAGGGGGGGAACGAACACCGGGGAGCTGTTTTTT. Its protein product is CASSPDRGGTNTGELFF. The full variable domain, its missing parts supplied by reference TRBV5-4 and TRBJ2-2, is ETGVTQSPTHLIKTRGQQVTLRCSSQSGHNTVSWYQQALGQGPQFIFQYYREEENGRGNFPPRFSGLQFPNYSSELNVNALELDDSALYLCASSPDRGGTNTGELFFGEGSRLTVL.

The rearrangement uses TRBV18 and TRBJ2-2, with D perhaps given as TRBD1 or TRBD2 (5 bases each). V gave up 6 bases and J gave up 5 bases, with 10 bases separating them. Germline values: CDR1 KGHSH, CDR2 LQKENI. This CDR3 is 13 amino acids long. CDR3 nucleotide sequence: TGTGCCAGCTCCGGGACCACTACCGGGGAGCTGTTTTTT. Amino acid sequence: CASSGTTTGELFF.

The V call is TRBV11-3, the J call TRBJ2-7; 7 bases agree with TRBD1. This CDR3 comprises 14 residues. Germline V lookup: CDR1 SGHNT, CDR2 YENEEA. Unmatched junction bases numbered 5, after V lost 5 bases and J lost 1 base. CDR3: CASSPTGWSYEQYF. CDR3 in DNA: TGTGCCAGCAGCCCGACAGGGTGGTCCTACGAGCAGTACTTC.

The CDR3 here is CASSSGQEPYEQYF. CDR3 DNA sequence: TGTGCCAGCAGTTCGGGACAGGAGCCCTACGAGCAGTACTTC. The rearrangement joins TRBV28 to TRBJ2-7; 8 nucleotides line up with TRBD1. Germline CDR1 and CDR2: MDHEN and SYDVKM. The CDR3 covers 14 residues. Germline trimming cut 4 bases from V and 2 bases from J; bases unmatched to any gene: 4.

CDR3 amino acids: CASSLDPRETQYF. CDR3 nucleotides: TGTGCCAGCAGCTTGGACCCGAGGGAGACCCAGTACTTC. The V call is TRBV5-4, the J call TRBJ2-5; D gene unclear. The CDR3 runs 13 residues. The germline gives CDR1 SGHNT, CDR2 YYREEE (reference sequence). V was clipped by 0 bases and J by 5 bases, with 8 bases between them.

The genes are TRBV14 and TRBJ2-5; 7 bases align to TRBD2. There are 21 residues in the CDR3. Trimming at V came to 4 bases and at J to 2 bases, leaving 25 bases not matched to a gene. CDR1 is SGHDN, CDR2 FVKESK, per germline. CDR3 DNA: TGTGCCAGCAGCCCGGCGGGCCTGGCGGGAGTACCCCCAGGCCATCAAGAGACCCAGTACTTC. Protein product: CASSPAGLAGVPPGHQETQYF.

The chain joins TRBV5-1 to TRBJ2-5, with 11 bases aligning to TRBD1. The germline gives CDR1 SGHRS, CDR2 YFSETQ. The CDR3 covers 15 residues. J was trimmed by 2 bases and V by 4 bases; bases with no gene match: 4. The CDR3 sequence is CASSEGTGGQETQYF. The DNA for the CDR3 is TGCGCCAGCAGCGAAGGGACAGGGGGACAAGAGACCCAGTACTTC.

This clone was counted a few times. The rearrangement joins TRBV5-4 to TRBJ1-2; D might be TRBD1 (6 bases). Germline V gene sequence: CDR1 SGHNT, CDR2 YYREEE (reference sequence). The germline V and J ends were trimmed by 4 bases and 1 base, with 14 bases remaining between them. The CDR3 is 15 residues long. For the CDR3, the DNA is TGTGCCAGCAGCAACCGACAGGATCTTAACTATGGCTACACCTTC. Its translation is CASSNRQDLNYGYTF.

This chain's CDR3 is CATLKDAPYNEQFF. The DNA for the CDR3 is TGTGCCACACTAAAAGACGCTCCCTACAATGAGCAGTTCTTC. V is TRBV28 and J is TRBJ2-1; D is unclear. Germline V gene sequence: CDR1 MDHEN, CDR2 SYDVKM. The CDR3 is 14 residues long. The ends were cut back, 10 bases at V and 2 bases at J, with 15 bases in the middle.

V is TRBV28 and J is TRBJ2-7; 11 bases are a match to TRBD2. With V trimmed by 8 bases and J by 6 bases, 12 bases remained unmatched. Germline CDR1 and CDR2: MDHEN and SYDVKM. The CDR3 is 15 amino acids. This CDR3 is CASLIGTSGLGEQYF. The CDR3 DNA sequence: TGTGCCAGCTTGATTGGGACTAGCGGATTGGGCGAGCAGTACTTC.

The chain employs TRBV2 and TRBJ1-6; 11 bases align to TRBD1. With V trimmed by 5 bases and J by 8 bases, 5 bases remained unmatched. This CDR3 has 15 residues. CDR1 is SNHLY and CDR2 is FYNNEI in the germline V gene. DNA of the CDR3: TGTGCCAGCAGTAAAACGGGACAGGGGGATTCACCCCTCCACTTT. This translates into CASSKTGQGDSPLHF.

The table lists this clone with a few counts. The rearrangement joins TRBV10-3 to TRBJ2-5; perhaps TRBD1 as D (6 bases). The V gene lost 5 bases and the J gene lost 1 base, with 26 bases spanning the gap. This CDR3 spans 19 amino acids. Germline-derived CDR1 and CDR2 are ENHRY and SYGVKD. The CDR3 spells CAISNGQPTQALFQETQYF. In nucleotides, the CDR3 is TGTGCCATCAGTAATGGACAGCCGACTCAGGCTTTATTCCAAGAGACCCAGTACTTC.

The V and J genes are TRBV6-5 and TRBJ2-7; D is perhaps TRBD1 (6 bases). This CDR3 is 14 amino acids long. Germline V CDR1 and CDR2: MNHEY, SVGAGI. V was shortened by 6 bases and J by 4 bases, with 16 bases between the two germline ends. The CDR3 DNA follows: TGTGCCAGCAGCCACCGGACAGTCGAATACGAGCAGTACTTC. Protein: CASSHRTVEYEQYF.